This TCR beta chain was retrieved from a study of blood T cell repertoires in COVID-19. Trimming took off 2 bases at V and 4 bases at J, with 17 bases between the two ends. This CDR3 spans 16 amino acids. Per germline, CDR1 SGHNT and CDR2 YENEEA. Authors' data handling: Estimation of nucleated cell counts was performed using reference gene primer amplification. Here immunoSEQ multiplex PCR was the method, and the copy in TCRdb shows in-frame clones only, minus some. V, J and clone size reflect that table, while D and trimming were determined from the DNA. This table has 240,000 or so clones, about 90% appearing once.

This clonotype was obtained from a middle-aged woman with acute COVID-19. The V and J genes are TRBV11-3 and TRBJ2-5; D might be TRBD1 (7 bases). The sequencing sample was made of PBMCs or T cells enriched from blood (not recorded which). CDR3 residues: CASSLLGRGASETQYF. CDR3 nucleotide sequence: TGTGCCAGCAGCTTATTGGGCAGGGGGGCCTCAGAGACCCAGTACTTC.